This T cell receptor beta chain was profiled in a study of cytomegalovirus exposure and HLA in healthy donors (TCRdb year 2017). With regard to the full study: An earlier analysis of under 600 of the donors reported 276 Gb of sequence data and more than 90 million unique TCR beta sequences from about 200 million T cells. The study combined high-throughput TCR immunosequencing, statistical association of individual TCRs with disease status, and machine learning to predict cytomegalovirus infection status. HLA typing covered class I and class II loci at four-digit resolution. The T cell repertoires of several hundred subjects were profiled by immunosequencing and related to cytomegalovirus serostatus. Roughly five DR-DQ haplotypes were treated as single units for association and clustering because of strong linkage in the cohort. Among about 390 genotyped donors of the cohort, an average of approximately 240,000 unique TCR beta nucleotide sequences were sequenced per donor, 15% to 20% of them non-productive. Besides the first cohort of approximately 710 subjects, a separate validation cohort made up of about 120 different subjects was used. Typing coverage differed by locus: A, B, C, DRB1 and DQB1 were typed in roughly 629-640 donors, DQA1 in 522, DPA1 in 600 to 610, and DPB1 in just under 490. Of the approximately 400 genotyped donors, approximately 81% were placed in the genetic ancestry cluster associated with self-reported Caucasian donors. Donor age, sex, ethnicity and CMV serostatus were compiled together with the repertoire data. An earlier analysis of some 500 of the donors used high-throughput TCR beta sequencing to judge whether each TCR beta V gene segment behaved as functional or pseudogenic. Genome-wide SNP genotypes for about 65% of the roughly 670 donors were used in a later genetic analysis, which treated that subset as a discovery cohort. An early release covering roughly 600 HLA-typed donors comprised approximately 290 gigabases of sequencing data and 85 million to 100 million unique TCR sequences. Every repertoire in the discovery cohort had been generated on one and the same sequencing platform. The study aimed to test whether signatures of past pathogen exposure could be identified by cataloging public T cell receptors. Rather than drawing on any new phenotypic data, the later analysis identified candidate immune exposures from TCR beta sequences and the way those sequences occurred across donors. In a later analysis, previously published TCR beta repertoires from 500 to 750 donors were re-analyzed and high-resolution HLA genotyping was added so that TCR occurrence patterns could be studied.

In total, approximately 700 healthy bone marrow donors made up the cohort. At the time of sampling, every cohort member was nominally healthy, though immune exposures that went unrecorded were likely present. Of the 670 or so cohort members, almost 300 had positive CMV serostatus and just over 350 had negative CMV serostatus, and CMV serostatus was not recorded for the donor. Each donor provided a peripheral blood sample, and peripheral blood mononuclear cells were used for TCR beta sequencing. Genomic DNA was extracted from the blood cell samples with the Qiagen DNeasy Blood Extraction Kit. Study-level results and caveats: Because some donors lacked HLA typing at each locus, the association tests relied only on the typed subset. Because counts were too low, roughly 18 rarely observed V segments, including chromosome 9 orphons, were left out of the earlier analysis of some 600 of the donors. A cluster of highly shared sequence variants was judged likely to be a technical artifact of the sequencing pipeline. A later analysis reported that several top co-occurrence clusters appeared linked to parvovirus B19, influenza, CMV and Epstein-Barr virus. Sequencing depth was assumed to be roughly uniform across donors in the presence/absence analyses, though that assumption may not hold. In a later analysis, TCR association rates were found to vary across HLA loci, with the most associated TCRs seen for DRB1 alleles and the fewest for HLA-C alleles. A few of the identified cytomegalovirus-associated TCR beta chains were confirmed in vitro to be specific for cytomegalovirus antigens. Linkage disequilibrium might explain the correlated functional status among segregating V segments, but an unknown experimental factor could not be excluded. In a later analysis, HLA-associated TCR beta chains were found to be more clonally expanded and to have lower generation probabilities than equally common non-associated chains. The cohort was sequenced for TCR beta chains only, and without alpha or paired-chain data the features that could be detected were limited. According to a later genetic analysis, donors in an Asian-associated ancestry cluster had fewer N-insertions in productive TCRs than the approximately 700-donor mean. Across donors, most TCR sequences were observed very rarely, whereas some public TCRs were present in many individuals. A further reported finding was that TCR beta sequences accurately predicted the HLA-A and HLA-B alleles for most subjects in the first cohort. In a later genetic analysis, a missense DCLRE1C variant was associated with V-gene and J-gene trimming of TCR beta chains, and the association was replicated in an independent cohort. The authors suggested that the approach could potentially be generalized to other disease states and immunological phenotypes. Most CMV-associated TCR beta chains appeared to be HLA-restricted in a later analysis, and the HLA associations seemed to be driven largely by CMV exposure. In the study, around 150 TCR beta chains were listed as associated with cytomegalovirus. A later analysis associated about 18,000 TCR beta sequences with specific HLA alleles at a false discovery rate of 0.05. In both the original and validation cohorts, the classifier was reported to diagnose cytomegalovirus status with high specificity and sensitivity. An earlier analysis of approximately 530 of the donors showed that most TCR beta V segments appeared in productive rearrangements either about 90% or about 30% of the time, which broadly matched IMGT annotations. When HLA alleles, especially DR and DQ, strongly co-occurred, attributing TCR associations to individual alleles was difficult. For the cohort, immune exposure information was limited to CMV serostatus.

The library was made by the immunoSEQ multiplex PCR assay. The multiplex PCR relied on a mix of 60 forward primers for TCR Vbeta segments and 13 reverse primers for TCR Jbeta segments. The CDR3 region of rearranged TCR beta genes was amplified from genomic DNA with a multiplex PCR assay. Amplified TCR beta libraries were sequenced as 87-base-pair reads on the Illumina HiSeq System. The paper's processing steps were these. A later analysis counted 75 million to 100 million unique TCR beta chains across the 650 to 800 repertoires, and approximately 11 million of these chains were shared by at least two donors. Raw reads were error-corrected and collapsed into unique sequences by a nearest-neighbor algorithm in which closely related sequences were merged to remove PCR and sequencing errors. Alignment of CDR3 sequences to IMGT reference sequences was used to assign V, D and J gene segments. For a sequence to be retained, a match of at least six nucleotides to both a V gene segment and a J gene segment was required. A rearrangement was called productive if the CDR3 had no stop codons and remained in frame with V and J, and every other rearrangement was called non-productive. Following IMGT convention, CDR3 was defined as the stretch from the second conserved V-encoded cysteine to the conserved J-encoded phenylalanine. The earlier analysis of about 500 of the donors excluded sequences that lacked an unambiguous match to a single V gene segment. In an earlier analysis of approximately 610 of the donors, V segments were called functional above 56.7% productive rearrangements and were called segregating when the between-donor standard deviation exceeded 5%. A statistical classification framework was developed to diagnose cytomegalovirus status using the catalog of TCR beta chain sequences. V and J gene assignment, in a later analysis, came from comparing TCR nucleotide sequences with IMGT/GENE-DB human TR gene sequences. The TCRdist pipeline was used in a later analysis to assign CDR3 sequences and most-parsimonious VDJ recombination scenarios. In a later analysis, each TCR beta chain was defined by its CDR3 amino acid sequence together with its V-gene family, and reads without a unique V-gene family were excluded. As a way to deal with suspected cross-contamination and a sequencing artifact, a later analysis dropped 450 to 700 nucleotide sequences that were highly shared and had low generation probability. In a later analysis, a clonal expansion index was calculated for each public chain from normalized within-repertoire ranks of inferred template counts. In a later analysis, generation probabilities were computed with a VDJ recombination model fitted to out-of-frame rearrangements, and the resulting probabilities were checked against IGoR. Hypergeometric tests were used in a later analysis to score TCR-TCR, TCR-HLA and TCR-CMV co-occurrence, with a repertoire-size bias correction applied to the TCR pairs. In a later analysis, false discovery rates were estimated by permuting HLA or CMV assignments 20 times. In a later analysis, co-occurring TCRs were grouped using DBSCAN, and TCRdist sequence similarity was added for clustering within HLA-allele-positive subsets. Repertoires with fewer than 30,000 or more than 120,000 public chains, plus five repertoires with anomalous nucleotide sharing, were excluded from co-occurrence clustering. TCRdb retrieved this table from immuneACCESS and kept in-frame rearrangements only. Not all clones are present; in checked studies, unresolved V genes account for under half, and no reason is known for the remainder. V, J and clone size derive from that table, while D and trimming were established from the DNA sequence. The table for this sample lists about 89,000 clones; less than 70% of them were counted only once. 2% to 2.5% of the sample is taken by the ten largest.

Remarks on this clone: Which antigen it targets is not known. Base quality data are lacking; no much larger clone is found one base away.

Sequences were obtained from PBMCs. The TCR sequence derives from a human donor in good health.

DNA sequence: TGTGCCAGCTCACCGGCGGGGGGAGATACGCAGTATTTT. It translates to CASSPAGGDTQYF. The rearranged chain carries TRBV18 and TRBJ2-3; a stretch of 8 junction bases matches TRBD2. The germline V gene specifies KGHSH as CDR1 and LQKENI as CDR2. Clipping removes 3 bases from V and 5 bases from J, with 1 as the unmatched junction base count. Taken from cysteine to phenylalanine, the CDR3 has 13 residues. Only the CDR3 region is kept as DNA, spanning 39 bases read in frame from base 1.